This TCR beta chain was recorded in a study of monozygotic twins with inflammatory bowel disease. Study-level points and caveats: Evidence did not back any single strong signal or clonotype linked to IBD. Especially where disease activity was present, IBD patients had fewer clonotypes in common with others than healthy twins did. Repertoire likeness was no different across concordant and discordant twins, perhaps owing to restricted power.

Germline CDR1 SGHNT, CDR2 YYREEE (reference sequence). The CDR3 totals 14 residues. A word on this clonotype: Its antigen is not identified.

Reprocessing the 5' RACE reads, TCRdb reports a single entry for every CDR3 protein and omits DNA. The sample table includes more than 350,000 distinct CDR3 sequences. This sequence originates from a human donor with ulcerative colitis or Crohn's disease, or a healthy co-twin of an affected twin (not recorded which). Sequencing was performed on blood. The chain is built from TRBV5-4 and TRBJ2-1; as DNA is missing, the TRBD1 call by TCRdb cannot be tested. This CDR3 is CASSGGQGGNEQFF.